These 30 T cell receptor beta chains were all obtained from the same sample, sequenced in a study of blood T cell repertoires in COVID-19 (dated by TCRdb to about 2020). Receptor libraries were prepared by the immunoSEQ multiplex PCR assay. What TCRdb holds here is the immuneACCESS table cut down to in-frame rearrangements. Part of the clones is not present; checked against another copy, under half of the missing clones reflect an unresolved V gene, and the others are unexplained. Recorded for this sample are roughly 400,000 clones; 80% to 95% of them occurred a single time. The ten biggest clones cover 0.6% of the sample. Input material: PBMCs or T cells enriched from blood (not recorded which). These receptors all stem from a man aged 18 to 29 who had recovered from COVID-19.

The V gene is TRBV7-2, the J gene TRBJ1-1, with 9 bases that match TRBD1. Germline V gene lookup returns CDR1 SGHTA and CDR2 FQGNSA. This CDR3 is built from 13 residues. The J segment lost 5 bases and the V segment lost 5 bases, leaving 3 bases of the junction unmatched. The CDR3: CASSGTGWTEAFF. The CDR3 bases are TGTGCCAGCAGCGGGACAGGGTGGACTGAAGCTTTCTTT.

This clone appeared a single time. This chain links TRBV30 with TRBJ2-7; 8 positions match TRBD2. The J segment lost 4 bases and the V segment lost 4 bases, leaving 9 bases of the junction unmatched. Germline V lookup: CDR1 GTSNPN, CDR2 SVGIG (reference sequence). The CDR3 totals 14 residues. CDR3 residues: CAWTLSSGPYEQYF. The DNA for the CDR3 is TGTGCCTGGACCCTGTCTAGCGGGCCATACGAGCAGTACTTC.

The rearrangement joins TRBV7-8 to TRBJ1-2; 10 bases map to TRBD1. After removal of 5 bases from V and 6 bases from J, the junction contained 15 bases not matched to a gene. This CDR3 comprises 17 residues. Germline CDR1 reads SGHVS; CDR2 reads FQNEAQ. The CDR3 protein is CASSELRGATGGDGYTF. The CDR3 region has the DNA TGTGCCAGCAGCGAGTTAAGGGGGGCGACAGGGGGCGATGGCTACACCTTC.

This chain joins TRBV6-1 and TRBJ1-3, with D tentatively TRBD1 (5 bases). V lost 2 bases to trimming and J lost 4 bases, with 15 bases between them. This CDR3 is 16 amino acids long. Germline V CDR1 and CDR2: MNHNS, SASEGT. The CDR3 loop is CASSERGEVKGNTIYF. The DNA for the CDR3 is TGTGCCAGCAGTGAAAGGGGTGAGGTAAAAGGAAACACCATATATTTT.

This CDR3 reads CASSHLAGGTSYNEQFF. CDR3 nucleotides: TGCGCCAGCAGCCATCTAGCGGGAGGTACGTCCTACAATGAGCAGTTCTTC. The rearrangement uses TRBV5-1 and TRBJ2-1, with TRBD2 matching over 11 bases. This CDR3 has 17 amino acids. The germline gives CDR1 SGHRS, CDR2 YFSETQ. J lost 1 base, V lost 4 bases, and 7 bases had no gene match.

This clone was counted only a few times. The J gene is TRBJ2-7, the V gene TRBV11-2; a possible D gene is TRBD2 (6 bases). V was cut by 3 bases and J by 6 bases, with 9 bases left in between. The CDR3 covers 12 residues. Per the germline V gene, CDR1 is SGHAT and CDR2 is FQNNGV. The CDR3 protein is CASSLGLGEQYF. CDR3 sequence (DNA): TGTGCCAGCAGCTTGGGACTCGGCGAGCAGTACTTC.

The chain carries TRBV20-1 and TRBJ1-5, with D possibly matching TRBD1 (5 bases). The CDR3 runs 12 residues. CDR1 and CDR2 (germline): DFQATT, SNEGSKA (reference sequence). The ends were cut back, 3 bases at V and 7 bases at J, with 10 bases in the middle. The CDR3 loop reads CSASQGSQPQHF. Here the CDR3 DNA reads TGCAGTGCTAGTCAGGGATCACAGCCCCAGCATTTT.

The chain uses TRBV10-2 and TRBJ2-7; tentative D call: TRBD2 (5 bases). The CDR3 is 15 residues long. In germline, CDR1 is WSHSY, CDR2 SAAADI. Trimming pared 10 bases from V and 2 bases from J, leaving 21 bases between. DNA for the CDR3: TGCGCCACCAAGGCCACCCGGAGCGGAACCTACGAGCAGTACTTC. Translated: CATKATRSGTYEQYF.

The chain uses TRBV3-1 (or the pseudogene TRBV3-2) and TRBJ1-2, with D perhaps matching TRBD1 (6 bases). V dropped 0 bases and J dropped 5 bases, with 13 bases sitting between them. This CDR3 spans 15 amino acids. CDR1 is LGHDT, CDR2 YNNKEL, per germline (reference sequence). The CDR3 DNA sequence: TGTGCCAGCAGCCAAGATCTAAGGACAGCGTATGGCTACACCTTC. Translating it yields CASSQDLRTAYGYTF.

The chain links TRBV20-1 to TRBJ1-1; D not certain. Per the germline V gene, CDR1 is DFQATT and CDR2 is SNEGSKA (reference sequence). The CDR3 loop spans 9 amino acids. Trimming shortened V by 8 bases and J by 9 bases, and 10 bases separated the two germline ends. CDR3 sequence (DNA): TGCAGTCCTTCTACGAAAGCTTTCTTT. Amino acids: CSPSTKAFF.

The CDR3, as DNA: TGCGCCAGCAGTGAATCTCGGGGTTATAATTCACCCCTCCACTTT. Protein product: CASSESRGYNSPLHF. J is TRBJ1-6 and V is TRBV10-2; D is unresolved. The CDR3 has 15 amino acids. CDR1 is WSHSY and CDR2 is SAAADI in the germline V gene. Trimming left V 3 bases short and J 4 bases short, with 10 bases between.

The CDR3 region has the DNA TGTGCTAGTGGTACTGACAGGGTTGGATCAGCTTTCTTT. Residues: CASGTDRVGSAFF. This chain uses TRBV12-5 with TRBJ1-1; 7 bases are shared with TRBD1. V was pared by 5 bases and J by 10 bases, with 10 bases of the junction left unmatched. There are 13 residues in the CDR3. Germline V gene lookup returns CDR1 LGHNT and CDR2 FRNRAP. Full variable domain (outside the CDR3, taken from reference TRBV12-5 and TRBJ1-1): DARVTQTPRHKVTEMGQEVTMRCQPILGHNTVFWYRQTMMQGLELLAYFRNRAPLDDSGMPKDRFSAEMPDATLATLKIQPSEPRDSAVYFCASGTDRVGSAFFGQGTRLTVV.

In this sample, this clone turned up once. The chain combines TRBV15 with TRBJ1-6, with TRBD1 as a possible D gene (5 bases). The CDR3 is 15 amino acids. Trimming removed 4 bases at V and 3 bases at J, with 10 bases between. CDR1 and CDR2 from the germline V gene are LNHNV and YYDKDF (reference sequence). This chain's CDR3 is CATSKTGLYNSPLHF. The CDR3 DNA follows: TGTGCCACCAGCAAAACAGGCCTCTATAATTCACCCCTCCACTTT.

The rearrangement links TRBV5-4 to TRBJ2-7; TRBD1 aligns across 7 bases. There are 15 residues in the CDR3. Germline-derived CDR1 and CDR2 are SGHNT and YYREEE (reference sequence). Trimming took 4 bases from V and 2 from J; bases not matched to a gene: 9. In nucleotides, the CDR3 is TGTGCCAGCAGCCGACAGGGTAGCTTTCCCTACGAGCAGTACTTC. Translated, it gives CASSRQGSFPYEQYF.

The chain has TRBV2 and TRBJ1-3, with D uncertain. The CDR3 sequence is 11 residues long. Germline V gives CDR1 SNHLY, CDR2 FYNNEI. The ends were cut back, 6 bases at V and 6 bases at J, with 6 bases in the middle. Here the CDR3 DNA reads TGTGCCAGCAGCAACATAAACACCATATATTTT. As protein: CASSNINTIYF.

The chain recombines TRBV27 with TRBJ2-3, with TRBD2 matching 9 bases. CDR1 and CDR2 (germline): MNHEY, SMNVEV (reference sequence). The CDR3 loop spans 18 amino acids. V lost 6 bases, J lost 0 bases, and 13 bases stayed unmatched. The CDR3 sequence is CASSPRVREGSSTDTQYF. In DNA, the CDR3 is TGTGCCAGCAGCCCGAGGGTGCGGGAGGGCTCTAGCACAGATACGCAGTATTTT.

The chain combines TRBV5-5 with TRBJ2-5; TRBD1 matches at 8 bases. J gave up 4 bases and V 4 bases, and 21 bases lay outside the gene matches. The germline V gene encodes CDR1 SGHKS and CDR2 YYEKEE (reference sequence). The CDR3 has 19 residues. The CDR3 nucleotides read TGTGCCAGCAGCCCGGACCCGGACAGGGTAGAATCGTTAAGAGAGACCCAGTACTTC. This sequence encodes CASSPDPDRVESLRETQYF.

The chain couples TRBV4-1 to TRBJ2-1; tentatively, D is TRBD2 (6 bases). The CDR3 is made up of 15 amino acids. The V gene's germline CDR1 is MGHRA and CDR2 YSYEKL. With 0 bases removed from V and 3 bases from J, the gap between germline ends came to 9 bases. CDR3 in amino acids: CASSQDGDFYNEQFF. CDR3 nucleotide sequence: TGCGCCAGCAGCCAAGATGGGGACTTCTACAATGAGCAGTTCTTC.

This rearrangement joins TRBV19 to TRBJ2-1, with TRBD2 matching 13 bases. CDR3 length: 17 residues. Trimming removed 5 bases from V and 2 bases from J; junction bases left unmatched: 6. The germline gives CDR1 LNHDA, CDR2 SQIVND (reference sequence). The CDR3 DNA reads TGTGCCAGTAGTGTTAGGACTAGCGGGAGTACCTACAATGAGCAGTTCTTC. Amino acid sequence: CASSVRTSGSTYNEQFF.

The V call is TRBV15, the J call TRBJ2-5; 7 bases agree with TRBD1. In germline, CDR1 is LNHNV, CDR2 YYDKDF (reference sequence). The ends lost 1 base at V and 2 bases at J; junction bases unmatched: 1. This CDR3 contains 14 residues. CDR3 in amino acids: CATSRGGQQETQYF. The CDR3 nucleotides read TGTGCCACCAGCAGAGGGGGACAGCAAGAGACCCAGTACTTC. Variable domain in full (rest from reference TRBV15 and TRBJ2-5): DAMVIQNPRYQVTQFGKPVTLSCSQTLNHNVMYWYQQKSSQAPKLLFHYYDKDFNNEADTPDNFQSRRPNTSFCFLDIRSPGLGDTAMYLCATSRGGQQETQYFGPGTRLLVL.

This clone was seen a single time. This chain links TRBV9 with TRBJ1-2; D remains unclear. V gave up 3 bases and J gave up 4 bases, with 25 bases separating them. The CDR3 has 18 amino acids. Germline V gives CDR1 SGDLS, CDR2 YYNGEE. The CDR3 is CASSGGGRKTTPSYGYTF. CDR3 bases: TGTGCCAGCAGCGGGGGAGGCAGAAAAACTACACCATCCTATGGCTACACCTTC.

This chain uses TRBV7-9 with TRBJ2-3; 9 nucleotides match TRBD2. The germline CDR1 and CDR2 sequences are SEHNR and FQNEAQ (reference sequence). The CDR3 covers 19 residues. V lost 0 bases, J lost 2 bases, and 12 bases stayed unmatched. For the CDR3, the DNA is TGTGCCAGCAGCTTAGCGGATTCGGGGAAGCGGGGGGACACAGATACGCAGTATTTT. Amino acids: CASSLADSGKRGDTDTQYF.

V usage is TRBV18 and J usage is TRBJ2-1; 10 bases fit TRBD1. V was clipped by 2 bases and J by 6 bases; unmatched bases: 4. The CDR3 runs 15 residues. The germline gives CDR1 KGHSH, CDR2 LQKENI. As DNA, the CDR3 is TGTGCCAGCTCACCAAGACAGGGGGCTGGCAATGAGCAGTTCTTC. Its protein product is CASSPRQGAGNEQFF.

The chain carries TRBV5-8 and TRBJ1-2; TRBD1 aligns across 9 bases. Looked up from germline, CDR1 is SGHTS and CDR2 is YDEGEE. Trimming took 4 bases from V and 3 from J; bases not matched to a gene: 13. The CDR3 totals 17 residues. For the CDR3, the DNA is TGTGCCAGCAGCACACTTACAGGGGGCGCGCTGGACTATGGCTACACCTTC. Translation gives CASSTLTGGALDYGYTF.

This chain uses TRBV5-1 with TRBJ2-3; D is perhaps TRBD2 (7 bases). The germline gives CDR1 SGHRS, CDR2 YFSETQ. The CDR3 extends over 14 amino acids. Trimming took 1 base from V and 5 from J, leaving 11 bases between them. CDR3 sequence (DNA): TGCGCCAGCAGCTTGCGGGGGGCGGAAGATACGCAGTATTTT. It translates to CASSLRGAEDTQYF.

The chain employs TRBV20-1 and TRBJ1-2, with D possibly matching TRBD1 (5 bases). The CDR3 spans 11 residues. Trimming pared 8 bases from V and 8 bases from J, leaving 15 bases between. The germline CDR1 and CDR2 sequences are DFQATT and SNEGSKA (reference sequence). CDR3 loop: CSRLRVWGYTF. The DNA for the CDR3 is TGCAGTCGACTCAGGGTCTGGGGCTACACCTTC.

The chain combines TRBV19 with TRBJ1-2, with 11 positions matching TRBD1. CDR1 and CDR2 (germline): LNHDA, SQIVND (reference sequence). J gave up 7 bases and V 7 bases, and 8 bases lay outside the gene matches. The CDR3 is made up of 14 amino acids. The CDR3 coding sequence is TGTGCCAGTATTACCCCGGGACAGGGGGGTGGCTACACCTTC. Translation gives CASITPGQGGGYTF.

The chain recombines TRBV19 with TRBJ1-5; D gene unclear. V lost 4 bases and J 0 bases, leaving 16 bases between the germline ends. CDR1 and CDR2 from the germline V gene are LNHDA and SQIVND (reference sequence). The CDR3 is made up of 17 amino acids. The CDR3 nucleotides read TGTGCCAGTAGTACGATGCGGGGATCCACTAGCAATCAGCCCCAGCATTTT. Translated, it gives CASSTMRGSTSNQPQHF. Full variable domain (missing parts from reference TRBV19 and TRBJ1-5): DGGITQSPKYLFRKEGQNVTLSCEQNLNHDAMYWYRQDPGQGLRLIYYSQIVNDFQKGDIAEGYSVSREKKESFPLTVTSAQKNPTAFYLCASSTMRGSTSNQPQHFGDGTRLSIL.

The rearrangement links TRBV29-1 to TRBJ2-1, with D possibly matching TRBD2 (6 bases). Trimming stripped 4 bases from V and 4 bases from J, with 14 bases between. The germline gives CDR1 SQVTM, CDR2 ANQGSEA. The CDR3 totals 14 residues. CDR3 sequence reads: CSVARGQKYNEQFF. The DNA for the CDR3 is TGCAGCGTTGCGCGGGGCCAGAAGTACAATGAGCAGTTCTTC.

This clone is a singleton in its sample. V and J are TRBV19 and TRBJ2-5; D uncertain. This CDR3 has 13 residues. V was pared by 5 bases and J by 2 bases, with 9 bases between. Germline V gene sequence: CDR1 LNHDA, CDR2 SQIVND (reference sequence). The CDR3 is CASSFQAQETQYF. DNA of the CDR3: TGTGCCAGTAGTTTTCAGGCACAAGAGACCCAGTACTTC.